This is a list of T cell receptor beta chains from one sample in a study of T cell responses to AZD1222 COVID-19 vaccine. Profiling relied on immunoSEQ multiplex PCR, and the TCRdb table lists in-frame clones only, not all of them. The sample lists about 130,000 clones, just under 95% occurring once. This material consisted of peripheral blood, taken 28 days after the second AZD1222 dose. The receptors originated from an adult who received the AZD1222 COVID-19 vaccine. Both conserved end residues are part of each CDR3. The D gene is left open where the match is weak. Clone size is shown for a subset of rows, as once, few, many or a class of expanded clone.

J gene: TRBJ2-5
D gene: TRBD1
V gene: TRBV9
clone size: once
CDR3 DNA: TGTGCCAGCAGCGAGGGGGCCAACCAAGAGACCCAGTACTTC
CDR3 protein: CASSEGANQETQYF

J gene: TRBJ1-3
D gene: -
V gene: TRBV3-1/TRBV3-2
clone size: -
CDR3 DNA: TGTGCCAGCAGCCGCCCAGGCTCTGGAAACACCATATATTTT
CDR3 protein: CASSRPGSGNTIYF

J gene: TRBJ1-1
D gene: TRBD1
V gene: TRBV5-4
clone size: -
CDR3 DNA: TGTGCCAGCAGTCAGGACAGGGGAAGCACTGAAGCTTTCTTT
CDR3 protein: CASSQDRGSTEAFF

J gene: TRBJ1-3
D gene: -
V gene: TRBV2
clone size: -
CDR3 DNA: TGTGCCAGCAGCCTCTCTGGAAACACCATATATTTT
CDR3 protein: CASSLSGNTIYF

J gene: TRBJ1-4
D gene: -
V gene: TRBV6-5
clone size: -
CDR3 DNA: TGTGCCAGCGCGCGACTTGGGGGGGGTGGCGAAAAACTGTTTTTT
CDR3 protein: CASARLGGGGEKLFF

J gene: TRBJ2-7
D gene: -
V gene: TRBV27
clone size: -
CDR3 DNA: TGTGCCAGCAGTTCTGGGGTGACCTACGAGCAGTACTTC
CDR3 protein: CASSSGVTYEQYF

J gene: TRBJ1-6
D gene: -
V gene: TRBV11-3
clone size: -
CDR3 DNA: TGTGCCAGCAGCTTAAGGGCCTCGGCGGAGGCCGACGTCCACTTT
CDR3 protein: CASSLRASAEADVHF

J gene: TRBJ2-7
D gene: TRBD2
V gene: TRBV19
clone size: -
CDR3 DNA: TGTGCCAGTAGTATCCTAGCGGGGAACTACGAGCAGTACTTC
CDR3 protein: CASSILAGNYEQYF

J gene: TRBJ1-1
D gene: -
V gene: TRBV11-3
clone size: -
CDR3 DNA: TGTGCCAGCAGCTTAAGGGGGGCTGAAGCTTTCTTT
CDR3 protein: CASSLRGAEAFF

J gene: TRBJ2-1
D gene: -
V gene: TRBV14
clone size: -
CDR3 DNA: TGTGCCAGCAGCCCCCTCTGGCCCTACAATGAGCAGTTCTTC
CDR3 protein: CASSPLWPYNEQFF

J gene: TRBJ1-1
D gene: -
V gene: TRBV10-3
clone size: -
CDR3 DNA: TGTGCCAGCCGATGGGGGGCGGACACTGAAGCTTTCTTT
CDR3 protein: CASRWGADTEAFF

J gene: TRBJ2-7
D gene: -
V gene: TRBV11-3
clone size: -
CDR3 DNA: TGTGCCAGCAGCTTAGTCGGCAGGGGATCCTACGAGCAGTACTTC
CDR3 protein: CASSLVGRGSYEQYF

J gene: TRBJ1-5
D gene: -
V gene: TRBV9
clone size: -
CDR3 DNA: TGTGCCAGCAGCTCCGGGGGCGGGACCAATCAGCCCCAGCATTTT
CDR3 protein: CASSSGGGTNQPQHF

J gene: TRBJ2-6
D gene: TRBD2
V gene: TRBV5-1
clone size: -
CDR3 DNA: TGCGCCAGCAGCTTCCGACTAGCGGGGGCCAACTCTGGGGCCAACGTCCTGACTTTC
CDR3 protein: CASSFRLAGANSGANVLTF

J gene: TRBJ2-1
D gene: -
V gene: TRBV6-5
clone size: -
CDR3 DNA: TGTGCCAGCAGTTACTCGGTAGCTTTATCCTACAATGAGCAGTTCTTC
CDR3 protein: CASSYSVALSYNEQFF

J gene: TRBJ2-7
D gene: TRBD1
V gene: TRBV13
clone size: -
CDR3 DNA: TGTGCCAGCAGCTTACAGGGGGCCTCCTCCTACGAGCAGTACTTC
CDR3 protein: CASSLQGASSYEQYF

J gene: TRBJ1-3
D gene: -
V gene: TRBV5-4
clone size: -
CDR3 DNA: TGTGCCAGCAGCCGCGGGACGGACCACAGCTCTGGAAACACCATATATTTT
CDR3 protein: CASSRGTDHSSGNTIYF

J gene: TRBJ1-1
D gene: TRBD1
V gene: TRBV7-6
clone size: -
CDR3 DNA: TGTGCCAGCAGCTTAGTGGGACAGGGCACTGAAGCTTTCTTT
CDR3 protein: CASSLVGQGTEAFF

J gene: TRBJ2-3
D gene: -
V gene: TRBV6-5
clone size: -
CDR3 DNA: TGTGCCAGCAGTTCTAGTTATACGCAGTATTTT
CDR3 protein: CASSSSYTQYF

J gene: TRBJ2-2
D gene: -
V gene: TRBV19
clone size: -
CDR3 DNA: TGTGCCAGTACCGCCAGGAGGATCGGGGAGCTGTTTTTT
CDR3 protein: CASTARRIGELFF

J gene: TRBJ2-3
D gene: -
V gene: TRBV30
clone size: -
CDR3 DNA: TGTGCCTGGAGTAGGACAGATACGCAGTATTTT
CDR3 protein: CAWSRTDTQYF

J gene: TRBJ2-7
D gene: -
V gene: TRBV10-3
clone size: once
CDR3 DNA: TGTGCCATCACCCTTGGGGGGGACAGGAGCTACGAGCAGTACTTC
CDR3 protein: CAITLGGDRSYEQYF

J gene: TRBJ2-7
D gene: -
V gene: TRBV5-1
clone size: -
CDR3 DNA: TGCGCCAGCAGCTGGACCACAGGGTTTTTGAGTTACGAGCAGTACTTC
CDR3 protein: CASSWTTGFLSYEQYF

J gene: TRBJ2-5
D gene: TRBD2
V gene: TRBV11-3
clone size: -
CDR3 DNA: TGTGCCAGCAGCCAGCGACTAGCGGGAGAGACCCAGTACTTC
CDR3 protein: CASSQRLAGETQYF

J gene: TRBJ1-1
D gene: -
V gene: TRBV11-1
clone size: -
CDR3 DNA: TGTGCCAGCAGTCCCGGTGCGGGGTTGATGAACACTGAAGCTTTCTTT
CDR3 protein: CASSPGAGLMNTEAFF

J gene: TRBJ2-7
D gene: -
V gene: TRBV7-3
clone size: -
CDR3 DNA: TGTGCCAGCAGCTTAACTCTGACCTCCGGGGAGCAGTACTTC
CDR3 protein: CASSLTLTSGEQYF

J gene: TRBJ2-1
D gene: -
V gene: TRBV7-2
clone size: -
CDR3 DNA: TGTGCCAGCAGCCCCAGATCGGGGCCCTCCTACAATGAGCAGTTCTTC
CDR3 protein: CASSPRSGPSYNEQFF

J gene: TRBJ2-2
D gene: -
V gene: TRBV5-4
clone size: -
CDR3 DNA: TGTGCCAGCAGAGGGGGGGCCACCGGGGAGCTGTTTTTT
CDR3 protein: CASRGGATGELFF

J gene: TRBJ2-7
D gene: TRBD1
V gene: TRBV4-3
clone size: -
CDR3 DNA: TGCGCCAGCAGCCAAGAGGACAGGGGGGCATACGAGCAGTACTTC
CDR3 protein: CASSQEDRGAYEQYF

J gene: TRBJ2-1
D gene: TRBD2
V gene: TRBV27
clone size: -
CDR3 DNA: TGTGCCAGCAGTTCCAGCGGGATATACAATGAGCAGTTCTTC
CDR3 protein: CASSSSGIYNEQFF

J gene: TRBJ2-3
D gene: -
V gene: TRBV9
clone size: once
CDR3 DNA: TGTGCCAGCAGCGTAGATGGACGGGCAGATACGCAGTATTTT
CDR3 protein: CASSVDGRADTQYF

J gene: TRBJ2-4
D gene: -
V gene: TRBV12-2
clone size: once
CDR3 DNA: TGTGCAAGTCGCTTAGATGACTCGTGGGTGGGCAAAAACATTCAGTACTTC
CDR3 protein: CASRLDDSWVGKNIQYF

J gene: TRBJ1-2
D gene: -
V gene: TRBV7-3
clone size: -
CDR3 DNA: TGTGCCAGCAGCTTAGGAGGGCAAGGCTATGGCTACACCTTC
CDR3 protein: CASSLGGQGYGYTF

J gene: TRBJ2-5
D gene: TRBD2
V gene: TRBV4-3
clone size: -
CDR3 DNA: TGCGCCAGCAGCCACGATCCGGGACTAGCGGGAGGACACCAAGAGACCCAGTACTTC
CDR3 protein: CASSHDPGLAGGHQETQYF

J gene: TRBJ1-1
D gene: -
V gene: TRBV7-9
clone size: once
CDR3 DNA: TGTGCCAGCAGCTTAAAGGTCGTGCAGCACCCTGAAGCTTTCTTT
CDR3 protein: CASSLKVVQHPEAFF

J gene: TRBJ1-2
D gene: TRBD1
V gene: TRBV10-3
clone size: -
CDR3 DNA: TGTGCCATCAGCACGAACAGGGGAACTAACTATGGCTACACCTTC
CDR3 protein: CAISTNRGTNYGYTF

J gene: TRBJ1-4
D gene: TRBD1
V gene: TRBV6-5
clone size: -
CDR3 DNA: TGTGCCAGCAGACAACTGGGACAGGGGTCCGAAAAACTGTTTTTT
CDR3 protein: CASRQLGQGSEKLFF

J gene: TRBJ1-1
D gene: -
V gene: TRBV3-1/TRBV3-2
clone size: -
CDR3 DNA: TGTGCCAGCAGCGGTCAGGGGATTCGGACTGAAGCTTTCTTT
CDR3 protein: CASSGQGIRTEAFF

J gene: TRBJ1-2
D gene: TRBD1
V gene: TRBV12-3/TRBV12-4
clone size: -
CDR3 DNA: TGTGCCAGCAGCCGGGACAGGGACTATGGCTACACCTTC
CDR3 protein: CASSRDRDYGYTF

J gene: TRBJ2-7
D gene: TRBD1
V gene: TRBV10-3
clone size: -
CDR3 DNA: TGTGCCATCACCCAGGAAGGGACAGGGAAGGGGATTGACTTC
CDR3 protein: CAITQEGTGKGIDF

J gene: TRBJ2-1
D gene: -
V gene: TRBV15
clone size: -
CDR3 DNA: TGTGCCACCAGCAGGCCCCAGGAGACCTACAATGAGCAGTTCTTC
CDR3 protein: CATSRPQETYNEQFF

J gene: TRBJ2-5
D gene: -
V gene: TRBV7-3
clone size: once
CDR3 DNA: TGTGCCAGCAGCCCCGCGTCCGGGGAGACCCAGTACTTC
CDR3 protein: CASSPASGETQYF